This note documents a single T cell receptor beta chain sequence. The antigen this receptor binds is unknown. Base qualities are missing; no much larger clone stands one base away. RNA was extracted using the RNeasy kit, and roughly 0.5 to 1 microgram was reverse transcribed with random hexamers. TCR beta CDR3 regions were amplified with the immunoSEQ multiplex PCR assay covering 54 Vbeta and 13 Jbeta segments. PCR amplification bias was corrected by using a synthetic template baseline for primer optimization and computational correction. Under the source paper's analysis protocol: Reads were annotated to V, D and J genes according to IMGT and were analyzed with immunoSEQ Analyzer, with only productive sequences retained. To calculate clonality, Shannon entropy was normalized by log2 of the number of productive unique sequences and then subtracted from one. For each patient and control, public and private clones were evaluated within the 100 most prevalent clones. Clones were defined as Susac-specific when absent from the healthy and MS cohorts, from about 1,100 published viral clones and from other ImmuneACCESS disease sequences. TCRdb passed the public sequencing reads through fastp at Q25 and MiXCR, retaining productive beta sequences. CDR3 protein sequences are deduplicated, and each keeps its most common genes and DNA. TCRdb, not the original authors, processed these V and J calls. The sample has roughly 200,000 distinct CDR3 sequences on record, approximately 95% of them singletons. The ten largest clones capture around 0.16% of the sample.

Peripheral blood CD8+ and CD4+ T cells from healthy donors, Susac syndrome patients and multiple sclerosis patients were profiled by high-throughput TCR beta sequencing. Treatment-naive patients with stable or active relapsing-remitting disease fulfilling revised McDonald criteria were used as multiple sclerosis controls. Bulk CD8+ and CD4+ T cells were purified by magnetic negative isolation, while CD8+ TEMRA cells were enriched using FACS. Blood was collected in EDTA tubes and processed within 24 hours, with PBMCs isolated through density gradient centrifugation. PBMCs destined for TCR sequencing were cryopreserved in liquid nitrogen and later thawed in a 37 °C water bath. The sorted or isolated CD4+, CD8+ and CD8+ TEMRA cells had a purity of 90% or higher. This specimen belongs to a study of CD8 T cells in Susac syndrome (dated by TCRdb to the late 2010s). About the full investigation: Repertoire sequencing was used to test whether CD8+ T cell activation and differentiation in Susac syndrome was antigen driven. CD8+ T cell repertoire clonality was compared between some 12 healthy donors, some 14 Susac syndrome patients and fewer than 19 multiple sclerosis patients. The paper as a whole reports these results and caveats: The number of individuals in the TCR sequencing and HLA analysis was recognized as being relatively small.

V is cut by 0 bases and J by 0 bases, and the space between the germline ends is 4 bases. Taken from the germline V gene, the CDR1 and CDR2 loops are SGHDT and YYEEEE. From its cysteine to its phenylalanine, the CDR3 spans 14 amino acids. Only CDR3 DNA is held: 42 bases, read in frame from base 1. The material sequenced was CD8+ T cells from PBMCs. The clonotype comes from a human donor with multiple sclerosis. The chain joins TRBV5-6 to TRBJ1-3, with no confidently assigned D gene. The nucleotide sequence is given as TGTGCCAGCAGCTTGGATCTCTCTGGAAACACCATATATTTT. It translates to CASSLDLSGNTIYF.